This entry concerns a single T cell receptor beta chain. The CDR3 is made up of 15 amino acids. V gave up 1 base and J gave up 1 base, with 5 bases separating them. Germline V gene data show CDR1 as SEHNR and CDR2 as FQNEAQ (reference sequence). These data belong to a study of blood T cell repertoires in COVID-19. Overall study context: Sample material is recorded as cDNA or gDNA derived from T cells, B-cell-depleted T cells, or PBMCs.

Source study methods: By means of reference gene primer amplification, nucleated cell counts were estimated. Assay: immunoSEQ multiplex PCR; the TCRdb copy retains only in-frame clones and omits some. The V and J calls and the clone size are those of that table, but D and trimming were determined from the DNA. The table lists 350,000 to 450,000 clones, around 91% of them singletons. This TCR derives from a woman in her thirties or forties with COVID-19, enrolled during active disease. The sample was peripheral blood. The chain has TRBV7-9 and TRBJ2-6, with D possibly being TRBD1 (5 bases). CDR3 nucleotide sequence: TGTGCCAGCAGCTTAGAGGGGTCTGGGGCCAACGTCCTGACTTTC. This codes for CASSLEGSGANVLTF.